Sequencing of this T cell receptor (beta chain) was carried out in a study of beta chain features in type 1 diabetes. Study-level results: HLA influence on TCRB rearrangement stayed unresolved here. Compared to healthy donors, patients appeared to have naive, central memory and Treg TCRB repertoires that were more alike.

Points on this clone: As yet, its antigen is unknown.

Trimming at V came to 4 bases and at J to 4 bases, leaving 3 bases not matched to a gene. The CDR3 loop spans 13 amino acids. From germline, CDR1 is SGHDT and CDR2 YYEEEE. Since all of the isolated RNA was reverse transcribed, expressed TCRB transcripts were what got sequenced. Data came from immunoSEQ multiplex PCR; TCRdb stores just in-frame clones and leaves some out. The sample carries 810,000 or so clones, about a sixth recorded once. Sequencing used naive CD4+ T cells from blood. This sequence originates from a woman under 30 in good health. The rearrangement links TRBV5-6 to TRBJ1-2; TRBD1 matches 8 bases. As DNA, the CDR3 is TGTGCCAGCAGCCTGGACAGGGTCTATGGCTACACCTTC. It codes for CASSLDRVYGYTF.